The source of this T cell receptor beta chain is a study of breast tumors, draining lymph nodes, adjacent tissues. Study results and limitations: Luminal-like breast cancer showed significantly higher tumor–nontumor repertoire similarity than basal-like. Compared with lymph nodes, tumors were less diverse; compared with nontumor tissue, more.

The lymph nodes were axillary draining lymph nodes from breast cancer patients. TCRdb reanalysed the multiplex PCR reads using MiXCR and keeps one entry per CDR3 protein. The sample consists of more than 80,000 distinct CDR3 sequences, 30% of them appearing once. Trimming left V 5 bases short and J 2 bases short, with 10 bases between. Per the germline V gene, CDR1 is GTSNPN and CDR2 is SVGIG (reference sequence). This CDR3 contains 13 residues. This clonotype was picked up many times. The target antigen is unknown. The rearrangement joins TRBV30 to TRBJ2-1; D uncertain. Sequenced input: axillary lymph node tissue. This clonotype was sampled from a female donor with breast cancer. Some clones in this sample may be carry-over from other donors' samples. The CDR3 region is CAWRRPTYNEQFF. In DNA, the CDR3 is TGTGCCTGGCGCCGGCCTACCTACAATGAGCAGTTCTTC.